A selection of T cell receptor beta chains follows, all from one sample in a study of T cells in tuberculosis. Generated by immunoSEQ multiplex PCR, the TCRdb table keeps only in-frame clones and is missing some. Among tens of thousands of clones listed, approximately 81% were seen once. The sample was CD1b-GMM tetramer-negative cells sorted from PBMCs. The origin of the receptors is an adult woman with latent tuberculosis. Both conserved end residues are part of each CDR3. The D gene is left open where the match is weak. Clone size is shown for a subset of rows, as once, few, many or a class of expanded clone.

v_call,d_call,j_call,cdr3_length,clone_size,cdr3_nt,cdr3_aa
TRBV11-2,TRBD2,TRBJ2-2,18,.,TGTGCCAGCAGCCGGTTCCTAGCGGGAGGGCCGGTTACCGGGGAGCTGTTTTTT,CASSRFLAGGPVTGELFF
TRBV19,TRBD1,TRBJ1-4,14,few,TGTGCCAGTAAGACAGGGGCAGAAACAGAAAAACTGTTTTTT,CASKTGAETEKLFF
TRBV12-5,.,TRBJ2-2,15,.,TGTGCTAGTGGGCCTCAGGGCCCTAACACCGGGGAGCTGTTTTTT,CASGPQGPNTGELFF
TRBV6-1,.,TRBJ1-6,12,.,TGTGCCAGCAGCCTCAGGGTCTCACCCCTCCACTTT,CASSLRVSPLHF
TRBV5-1,.,TRBJ1-6,14,few,TGCGCCAGCAGCTTGGACGGGGGGAACTCACCCCTCCACTTT,CASSLDGGNSPLHF
TRBV7-9,.,TRBJ2-1,15,.,TGTGCCAGCAGCTTAGACGGGAGCGCCTACAATGAGCAGTTCTTC,CASSLDGSAYNEQFF
TRBV2,.,TRBJ2-7,14,.,TGTGCCAGCAGCTCACTAGGGAGCTCCTACGAGCAGTACTTC,CASSSLGSSYEQYF
TRBV29-1,.,TRBJ2-7,15,.,TGCAGCGTTGGAGCAGGCAGGGAAAACTTCTACGAGCAGTACTTC,CSVGAGRENFYEQYF
TRBV6-6,TRBD2,TRBJ2-1,15,.,TGTGCCAGCAGTTCCCGGGGGGGCCCCTACAATGAGCAGTTCTTC,CASSSRGGPYNEQFF
TRBV7-7,.,TRBJ2-5,14,.,TGTGCCAGCAGCTCGACAGGCCAGCAAGAGACCCAGTACTTC,CASSSTGQQETQYF
TRBV20-1,.,TRBJ2-1,11,.,TGCAGTGCTAGTTGGGGGGTTGAGCAGTTCTTC,CSASWGVEQFF
TRBV5-1,.,TRBJ2-7,14,few,TGCGCCACACGACAGGACGCGGCGGGCAGCGAGCAGTACTTC,CATRQDAAGSEQYF
TRBV11-2,.,TRBJ2-7,15,few,TGTGCCAGCAGCTTAACAATGTGGGGCGCCGACGAGCAGTACTTC,CASSLTMWGADEQYF
TRBV5-1,TRBD1,TRBJ2-1,14,.,TGCGCCAGCGAATCCGGGACAGGGTACAATGAGCAGTTCTTC,CASESGTGYNEQFF
TRBV9,TRBD2,TRBJ2-1,15,.,TGTGCCAGCAGCGCTAGCGGGGGGGCCTCCGGTGAGCAGTTCTTC,CASSASGGASGEQFF
TRBV4-3,TRBD2,TRBJ2-1,15,.,TGCGCCAGCAGCCCTGGACTAGCGGGGGCCATGAAGCAGTTCTTC,CASSPGLAGAMKQFF
TRBV27,TRBD2,TRBJ2-3,18,few,TGTGCCAGCAGTTTGGCTCTACGGACTAGCACCTCCACAGATACGCAGTATTTT,CASSLALRTSTSTDTQYF
TRBV25-1,TRBD2,TRBJ2-3,16,.,TGTGCCAGCAGGGGACTCGGGGGGAGGTTCACAGATACGCAGTATTTT,CASRGLGGRFTDTQYF
TRBV19,.,TRBJ2-7,14,once,TGTGCCAGTACCCAAACACGGGACTCCTACGAGCAGTACTTC,CASTQTRDSYEQYF
TRBV2,.,TRBJ2-7,15,.,TGTGCCAGCAGTGAGACACCCATCGATTCCTACGAGCAGTACTTC,CASSETPIDSYEQYF
TRBV2,TRBD1,TRBJ1-2,14,.,TGTGCCAGCAGTGAAGAGGACAGGGAGGGCGGCTACACCTTC,CASSEEDREGGYTF
TRBV2,TRBD2,TRBJ2-7,15,.,TGTGCCAGCAGGGGGACTAGCGGGACCTCCTACGAGCAGTACTTC,CASRGTSGTSYEQYF
TRBV18,.,TRBJ1-5,14,.,TGTGCCAGCTCACAAACCGGACAAGATCAGCCCCAGCATTTT,CASSQTGQDQPQHF
TRBV19,TRBD1,TRBJ2-2,17,once,TGTGCCAGTCAGTATGGACAGGGGGCGCAGTGGGCCGGGGAGCTGTTTTTT,CASQYGQGAQWAGELFF
TRBV7-9,.,TRBJ2-7,12,once,TGTGCCAGCAGCTTTTCTGGCCACGAGCAGTACTTC,CASSFSGHEQYF
TRBV27,TRBD1,TRBJ2-1,14,few,TGTGCCAGCAGTTTATGGACAGGGGCCAATGAGCAGTTCTTC,CASSLWTGANEQFF
TRBV6-1,TRBD2,TRBJ2-3,14,.,TGTGCCAGCAGTGAGCGGGGGGACTCAGATACGCAGTATTTT,CASSERGDSDTQYF
TRBV19,TRBD1,TRBJ1-5,15,.,TGTGCCAGTAGTAGTACAGGGGGCACAAATCAGCCCCAGCATTTT,CASSSTGGTNQPQHF
TRBV10-1,TRBD2,TRBJ2-1,16,.,TGCGCCAGCAGTGACTCTAGCGGGAGGAAAGGGAATGAGCAGTTCTTC,CASSDSSGRKGNEQFF
TRBV19,.,TRBJ2-7,13,.,TGTGCCAGTAGTATCGGGATCACCTACGAGCAGTACTTC,CASSIGITYEQYF
TRBV7-3,TRBD2,TRBJ2-7,14,.,TGTGCCAGCAGCTTCGCGGGAGTAGGCTACGAGCAGTACTTC,CASSFAGVGYEQYF
TRBV5-1,.,TRBJ2-5,13,.,TGCGCCAGCAGCTCTCAGGGGGGAGAGACCCAGTACTTC,CASSSQGGETQYF
TRBV10-3,.,TRBJ1-2,12,.,TGTGCCATCAGTGAGTCGAGAGGAGGCTACACCTTC,CAISESRGGYTF
TRBV30,.,TRBJ2-7,14,once,TGTGCCTGGAGACGCGGTCAGAGCTCCTACGAGCAGTACTTC,CAWRRGQSSYEQYF
TRBV11-2,.,TRBJ2-4,16,once,TGTGCCAGCAGCTCGGTCCCCACTATAGCCAAAAACATTCAGTACTTC,CASSSVPTIAKNIQYF
TRBV7-9,.,TRBJ2-1,13,.,TGTGCCAGCAGCTTGGAGGGGGCGTCTGAGCAGTTCTTC,CASSLEGASEQFF
TRBV2,.,TRBJ1-6,12,.,TGTGCCAGCAAGAGGGAAAATTCCCCCCTCCACTTT,CASKRENSPLHF
TRBV6-5,.,TRBJ1-2,14,.,TGTGCCAGCAGATCCGGGGTAACGGCTGATGGCTACACCTTC,CASRSGVTADGYTF
TRBV11-2,.,TRBJ1-6,13,.,TGTGCCAGCAGCCAGAGCCAGGGAATGCCCCTCCACTTT,CASSQSQGMPLHF
TRBV12-5,TRBD2,TRBJ2-7,17,few,TGTGCTAGTGGTCTCGCGTCGCGGACTAGCGGGAGATACGAGCAGTACTTC,CASGLASRTSGRYEQYF
TRBV21-1,.,TRBJ2-1,20,.,TGTGCCAGCAGCAAAGCGGGTGGGGCCCAGGTCCCCTCCCTATACAATGAGCAGTTCTTC,CASSKAGGAQVPSLYNEQFF
TRBV7-2,.,TRBJ2-7,15,.,TGTGCCAGCAGCTTAGGGCCCCTAGCAGCCTACGAGCAGTACTTC,CASSLGPLAAYEQYF
TRBV5-1,.,TRBJ1-4,13,.,TGCGCCAGCAGCTCGTGGGTGGGCGAAAAACTGTTTTTT,CASSSWVGEKLFF
TRBV19,.,TRBJ2-1,13,.,TGTGCCAGTAGCTTGACAGTCTACAATGAGCAGTTCTTC,CASSLTVYNEQFF
TRBV7-2,TRBD1,TRBJ2-7,17,.,TGTGCCAGCAGCTCATGGGCGGTTAGGACAGGGGGCGCCGAGCAGTACTTC,CASSSWAVRTGGAEQYF
TRBV7-6,TRBD1,TRBJ2-5,14,.,TGTGCCAGCAGCTACACCGGGACAGTGGAGACCCAGTACTTC,CASSYTGTVETQYF
TRBV27,.,TRBJ1-2,14,.,TGTGCCAGCAGTCGCGGGGGAGGAAACTATGGCTACACCTTC,CASSRGGGNYGYTF
TRBV6-1,.,TRBJ1-2,14,once,TGTGCCAGCAGAGTTACAACAGGGAACTATGGCTACACCTTC,CASRVTTGNYGYTF
TRBV9,TRBD2,TRBJ2-1,15,.,TGTGCCAGCAGCGTAGGGGGGACTACCCCCAATGAGCAGTTCTTC,CASSVGGTTPNEQFF
TRBV20-1,.,TRBJ2-7,10,.,TGCAGTGCTAGAGCAGACGAGCAGTACTTC,CSARADEQYF
TRBV30,TRBD1,TRBJ1-1,15,once,TGTGCCTGGAGCCCGACAGGGGGCTGGAACACTGAAGCTTTCTTT,CAWSPTGGWNTEAFF
TRBV5-8,.,TRBJ1-1,12,few,TGTGCCAGCAGCAACGGGGTGACTGAAGCTTTCTTT,CASSNGVTEAFF
TRBV30,.,TRBJ2-5,12,.,TGTGCCTGGCACAGATTACAAGAGACCCAGTACTTC,CAWHRLQETQYF
TRBV13,TRBD1,TRBJ1-6,15,.,TGTGCCAGCAGCGTGGGACAGGCAAGGGGATCACCCCTCCACTTT,CASSVGQARGSPLHF
TRBV5-1,TRBD2,TRBJ2-1,18,.,TGCGCCAGCAGCTTGGCCTCAGCGGGGGGCCTGACCTACAATGAGCAGTTCTTC,CASSLASAGGLTYNEQFF
TRBV28,.,TRBJ2-1,13,.,TGTGCCAGCAGTTCCGCCGTGCTAGGAGAGCAGTTCTTC,CASSSAVLGEQFF
TRBV18,TRBD2,TRBJ2-5,17,.,TGTGCCAGCTCGCCACTCGGGACTAGCGGGATGGGAGAGACCCAGTACTTC,CASSPLGTSGMGETQYF
TRBV19,.,TRBJ2-2,13,.,TGTGCCAGTAGTGTCAGGGGTTCAGGGGAGCTGTTTTTT,CASSVRGSGELFF
TRBV11-3,.,TRBJ2-2,16,.,TGTGCCAGCAGCTCCCCCCGGGGAAGGGACACCGGGGAGCTGTTTTTT,CASSSPRGRDTGELFF
TRBV11-3,TRBD1,TRBJ2-7,14,.,TGTGCCAGCAGCAATATTCGGGACAGGGCTTCCCAGTACTTC,CASSNIRDRASQYF